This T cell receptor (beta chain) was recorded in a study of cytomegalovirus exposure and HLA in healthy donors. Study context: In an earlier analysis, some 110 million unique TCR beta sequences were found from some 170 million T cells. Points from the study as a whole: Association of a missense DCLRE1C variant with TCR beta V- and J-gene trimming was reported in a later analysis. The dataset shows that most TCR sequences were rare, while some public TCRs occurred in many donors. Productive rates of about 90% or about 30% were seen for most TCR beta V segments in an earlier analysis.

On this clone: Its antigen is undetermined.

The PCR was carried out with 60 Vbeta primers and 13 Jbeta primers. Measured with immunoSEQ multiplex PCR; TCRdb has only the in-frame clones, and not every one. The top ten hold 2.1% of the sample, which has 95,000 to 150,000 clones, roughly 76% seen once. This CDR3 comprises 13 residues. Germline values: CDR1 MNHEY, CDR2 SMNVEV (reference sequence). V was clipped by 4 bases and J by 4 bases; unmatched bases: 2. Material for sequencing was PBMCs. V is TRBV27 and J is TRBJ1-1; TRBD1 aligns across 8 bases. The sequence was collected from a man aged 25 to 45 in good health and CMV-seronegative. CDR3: CASSSDRGTEAFF. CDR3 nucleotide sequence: TGTGCCAGCAGTTCTGACAGGGGCACTGAAGCTTTCTTT.